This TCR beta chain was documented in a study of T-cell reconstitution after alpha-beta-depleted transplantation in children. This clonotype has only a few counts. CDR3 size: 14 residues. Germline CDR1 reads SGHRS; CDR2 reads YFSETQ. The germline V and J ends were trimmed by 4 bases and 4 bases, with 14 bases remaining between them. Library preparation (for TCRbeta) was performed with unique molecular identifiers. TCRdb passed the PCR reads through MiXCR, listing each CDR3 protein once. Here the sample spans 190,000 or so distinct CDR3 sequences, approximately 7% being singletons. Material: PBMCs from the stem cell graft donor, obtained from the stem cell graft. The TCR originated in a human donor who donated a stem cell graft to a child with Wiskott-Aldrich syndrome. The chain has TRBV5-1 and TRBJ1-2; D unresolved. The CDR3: CASSHFETTYGYTF. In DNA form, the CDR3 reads TGCGCCAGCAGCCACTTTGAGACAACCTATGGCTACACCTTC. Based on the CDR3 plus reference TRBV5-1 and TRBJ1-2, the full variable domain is KAGVTQTPRYLIKTRGQQVTLSCSPISGHRSVSWYQQTPGQGLQFLFEYFSETQRNKGNFPGRFSGRQFSNSRSEMNVSTLELGDSALYLCASSHFETTYGYTFGSGTRLTVV.